Below, 13 T cell receptor beta chains from the same sample are listed, as sequenced in a study of blood T cells in healthy people across ages. Then a second PCR, running roughly 7 to 11 cycles, was carried out with a sample-barcoded 5' primer and a J-beta primer mix. TCRdb called the 5' RACE reads again in MiXCR, with one record for every CDR3 protein. The sample carries 1,500,000 or so distinct CDR3 sequences, roughly 64% recorded once. Sequenced: blood. These receptors all stem from a man younger than 35 in good health.

This chain joins TRBV29-1 and TRBJ2-1; D is possibly TRBD1 or TRBD2 (6 bases each). The CDR3 length is 15 residues. From germline, CDR1 is SQVTM and CDR2 ANQGSEA. V was clipped by 3 bases and J by 8 bases, with 20 bases between them. The CDR3 coding sequence is TGCAGCGTTGAGTGGACGGGGGCGCGGGGCCATGAGCAGTTCTTC. Translating gives CSVEWTGARGHEQFF.

V gene TRBV3-1 combines with J gene TRBJ2-3, with 10 bases aligning to TRBD1. Germline V CDR1 and CDR2: LGHDT, YNNKEL (reference sequence). The CDR3 loop spans 19 amino acids. V was clipped by 0 bases and J by 1 base; unmatched bases: 10. CDR3 in amino acids: CASSQENTAGTGGTDTQYF. CDR3 bases: TGTGCCAGCAGCCAAGAGAACACGGCCGGGACAGGGGGCACAGATACGCAGTATTTT.

V and J are TRBV29-1 and TRBJ1-2; a possible D gene is TRBD1 (6 bases). The CDR3 extends over 14 amino acids. The germline gives CDR1 SQVTM, CDR2 ANQGSEA. V gave up 0 bases and J gave up 8 bases, with 16 bases separating them. Here the CDR3 DNA reads TGCAGCGTTGAAGATAGGACAGCTCCCTTGGGCTACACCTTC. The encoded protein is CSVEDRTAPLGYTF.

This rearrangement joins TRBV4-3 to TRBJ2-7; D uncertain. The V end was cut by 0 bases, the J end by 0 bases, with 12 bases between. The CDR3 is made up of 16 amino acids. Germline V CDR1 and CDR2: LGHNA, YSLEER. CDR3 DNA: TGCGCCAGCAGCCAAGATCGCCCGACTGTCTCCTACGAGCAGTACTTC. This sequence encodes CASSQDRPTVSYEQYF.

The genes are TRBV20-1 and TRBJ2-2; perhaps TRBD1 as D (5 bases). Between the trimmed V and J ends, which lost 7 bases and 2 bases, there was a span of 11 bases. Per the germline V gene, CDR1 is DFQATT and CDR2 is SNEGSKA (reference sequence). The CDR3 spans 13 residues. CDR3 region: CSGQQINTGELFF. In DNA, the CDR3 is TGCAGTGGACAGCAGATTAACACCGGGGAGCTGTTTTTT.

This clonotype was observed a few times. This rearrangement joins TRBV9 to TRBJ2-1; D is possibly TRBD2 (6 bases). Trimming cost V 3 bases and J 2 bases, with 12 bases left between them. The CDR3 covers 15 residues. Germline V gene sequence: CDR1 SGDLS, CDR2 YYNGEE. The CDR3 region is CASSDSGSPYNEQFF. The DNA of the CDR3 is TGTGCCAGCAGCGATTCCGGGAGTCCCTACAATGAGCAGTTCTTC. Variable domain in full (rest from reference TRBV9 and TRBJ2-1): DSGVTQTPKHLITATGQRVTLRCSPRSGDLSVYWYQQSLDQGLQFLIQYYNGEERAKGNILERFSAQQFPDLHSELNLSSLELGDSALYFCASSDSGSPYNEQFFGPGTRLTVL.

This chain connects TRBV20-1 to TRBJ2-5; the D gene is possibly TRBD1 (7 bases). Germline assignment: CDR1 DFQATT and CDR2 SNEGSKA (reference sequence). Trimming removed 0 bases from V and 0 bases from J, with 17 bases in between. This CDR3 is 17 amino acids long. CDR3 region: CSARDLRGTAYQETQYF. The CDR3 DNA reads TGCAGTGCTAGAGATCTACGGGGGACAGCGTACCAAGAGACCCAGTACTTC.

This clonotype was counted only a few times. The chain uses TRBV6-5 and TRBJ2-5; TRBD1 aligns across 8 bases. Looked up from germline, CDR1 is MNHEY and CDR2 is SVGAGI. This CDR3 has 13 residues. V shed 7 bases, J shed 6 bases, and the junction held 7 bases outside the gene matches. The CDR3 DNA follows: TGTGCCAGCACACTAACAGGGGGGAAGACCCAGTACTTC. It translates to CASTLTGGKTQYF.

This chain's CDR3 is CSALSWGGGPQATEQYF. CDR3 bases: TGCAGTGCTCTATCCTGGGGCGGGGGACCGCAGGCGACCGAGCAGTACTTC. The chain combines TRBV20-1 with TRBJ2-7; the match to TRBD2 covers 7 bases. With V trimmed by 5 bases and J by 6 bases, 22 bases remained unmatched. CDR1 and CDR2 (germline): DFQATT, SNEGSKA (reference sequence). The length of the CDR3 is 17 residues.

This clonotype was seen just once. V gene TRBV27 combines with J gene TRBJ1-1, with 9 bases that match TRBD1. The V gene's germline CDR1 is MNHEY and CDR2 SMNVEV (reference sequence). The CDR3 totals 17 residues. With 7 bases clipped from V and 0 bases from J, the junction kept 12 bases outside the gene matches. CDR3 DNA: TGTGCCAGCATTAGGTTAGGGACAGGGATGATGAACACTGAAGCTTTCTTT. Translating gives CASIRLGTGMMNTEAFF.

This clonotype was detected only once. V and J are TRBV15 and TRBJ2-5; 13 bases line up with TRBD2. The end of the DNA aligns better with TRBJ2-7, so the J call may be wrong. The V gene's germline CDR1 is LNHNV and CDR2 YYDKDF (reference sequence). The CDR3 extends over 16 amino acids. In DNA form, the CDR3 reads TGTGCCACCAGCAGATTAACTAGCGGGAGGGCCCACGAGCAGTACTTC. It is translated as CATSRLTSGRAHEQYF.

The J gene is TRBJ2-3, the V gene TRBV29-1, with D tentatively TRBD2 (7 bases). This CDR3 is built from 14 residues. Between the trimmed V and J ends, which lost 0 bases and 4 bases, there was a span of 11 bases. Germline V gene sequence: CDR1 SQVTM, CDR2 ANQGSEA. CDR3 sequence: CSVEEGGAADTQYF. In DNA form, the CDR3 reads TGCAGCGTTGAAGAGGGGGGGGCCGCAGATACGCAGTATTTT.

This clonotype was detected only a few times. J is TRBJ2-5 and V is TRBV4-2; 7 positions match TRBD1. The CDR3 is made up of 16 amino acids. Germline CDR1 and CDR2: LGHNA and YNFKEQ. With V trimmed by 2 bases and J by 5 bases, 11 bases remained unmatched. The CDR3 bases are TGTGCCAGCAGCCAACCCGGACAGGAGGTAATGGAGACCCAGTACTTC. Translation: CASSQPGQEVMETQYF.